Following are 9 T cell receptor beta chains from one sample sequenced in a study of blood T cell repertoires in COVID-19. Clones were read by immunoSEQ multiplex PCR, and TCRdb kept only the in-frame ones, dropping some. Among about 200,000 clones listed, roughly 85% were seen once. Source material: PBMCs or T cells enriched from blood (not recorded which). The receptors originated from a man in his forties who had recovered from COVID-19.

The chain is built from TRBV15 and TRBJ2-5, with 14 nucleotides matching TRBD2. V shed 3 bases and J 5 bases; nucleotides not matched to a gene: 5. The length of the CDR3 is 16 residues. Germline-derived CDR1 and CDR2 are LNHNV and YYDKDF (reference sequence). DNA for the CDR3: TGTGCCACCAGCAGGGGGGGACTAGCGGGAGCCGAGACCCAGTACTTC. Translation gives CATSRGGLAGAETQYF.

The genes are TRBV5-1 and TRBJ1-2; TRBD1 matches at 8 bases. Germline trimming cut 3 bases from V and 8 bases from J; bases unmatched to any gene: 15. Germline V CDR1 and CDR2: SGHRS, YFSETQ. This CDR3 has 16 amino acids. The CDR3 nucleotides read TGCGCCAGCAGCTCTGGAAACCGGGACAGGTCGGAAGGCTACACCTTC. Protein sequence: CASSSGNRDRSEGYTF.

J is TRBJ2-7 and V is TRBV7-9; D is perhaps TRBD2 (5 bases). This CDR3 region has 13 residues. Per the germline V gene, CDR1 is SEHNR and CDR2 is FQNEAQ (reference sequence). V dropped 5 bases and J dropped 0 bases, with 8 bases sitting between them. Written as DNA, the CDR3 is TGTGCCAGCAGCCAAGCGGACTCCTACGAGCAGTACTTC. Its protein product is CASSQADSYEQYF.

The chain recombines TRBV2 with TRBJ1-2; weak D call: TRBD1 (6 bases). This CDR3 region has 14 residues. Germline V gene data show CDR1 as SNHLY and CDR2 as FYNNEI. V was trimmed by 5 bases and J by 2 bases, leaving 12 bases between them. The CDR3 spells CASSRQVSNYGYTF. The CDR3 DNA reads as TGTGCCAGCAGTCGACAGGTCTCCAACTATGGCTACACCTTC.

The rearrangement joins TRBV5-1 to TRBJ2-3, with 11 bases matching TRBD2. The CDR3 has 15 amino acids. CDR1 is SGHRS, CDR2 YFSETQ, per germline. The V and J ends lost 4 bases and 7 bases, in that order; junction bases with no gene match: 8. The CDR3 nucleotides are TGCGCCAGCAGCGAGACTAGCGGGATAAGCTATACGCAGTATTTT. This translates into CASSETSGISYTQYF.

This clone has just one count. V gene TRBV3-1 (or the pseudogene TRBV3-2) combines with J gene TRBJ2-7, with D possibly matching TRBD2 (5 bases). Germline values: CDR1 LGHDT, CDR2 YNNKEL (reference sequence). This CDR3 is built from 16 residues. The V end was cut by 5 bases, the J end by 7 bases, with 24 bases between. CDR3 DNA: TGTGCCAGCAGCGATAAGGCGGAATTGGCTACGGGGGAGCAGTACTTC. This codes for CASSDKAELATGEQYF.

Comments on this clone: Other DNA sequences from this sample encode an identical CDR3 as well. V is TRBV6-5 and J is TRBJ2-7; TRBD2 agrees at 11 bases. Germline loops: CDR1 MNHEY, CDR2 SVGAGI. V shed 6 bases, J shed 1 base, and the junction held 5 bases outside the gene matches. CDR3 length: 15 residues. The CDR3 spells CASRVTSGSSYEQYF. CDR3 coding DNA: TGTGCCAGCAGGGTAACTAGCGGGAGTTCCTACGAGCAGTACTTC.

The rearrangement joins TRBV28 to TRBJ1-1, with TRBD1 identical over 7 bases. This CDR3 comprises 12 residues. Germline V gene data show CDR1 as MDHEN and CDR2 as SYDVKM. V shed 4 bases, J shed 11 bases, and the junction held 7 bases outside the gene matches. In nucleotides, the CDR3 is TGTGCCAGCAGTTGGGGGACAGACGGGGCTTTCTTT. This sequence encodes CASSWGTDGAFF.

CDR3 region: CASSQEGEGRETQYF. CDR3 nucleotide sequence: TGTGCCAGCAGCCAAGAAGGGGAGGGACGGGAGACCCAGTACTTC. V and J are TRBV3-1 (or the pseudogene TRBV3-2) and TRBJ2-5; TRBD2 agrees at 7 bases. The CDR3 contains 15 residues. The trim removed 0 bases at V and 5 bases at J, leaving 6 bases unmatched. In germline, CDR1 is LGHDT, CDR2 YNNKEL (reference sequence).